The clone carrying this T cell receptor (beta chain) occurred a few times. CDR1 and CDR2 from the germline V gene are SGHAT and FQDESV (reference sequence). The CDR3 is 14 residues long. This sample is drawn from a study of blood T cells in healthy people across ages. Next came a second PCR, run for about 7 to 12 cycles, which used a sample-barcoded 5' primer along with a J-beta primer mix. In TCRdb, the 5' RACE reads were re-called with MiXCR into one record per CDR3 protein. The profile shows 550,000 to 600,000 distinct CDR3 sequences, 25% to 30% of them singletons. The sequenced material came from blood. The V and J genes are TRBV11-1 and TRBJ2-5; D uncertain. The DNA matches TRBJ2-1 better at its end, which makes the J call doubtful. This receptor was taken from a woman in her sixties or seventies in good health. The DNA of the CDR3 is TGTGCCAGCAGCCTCGGCCTCACAGCGAATGAGCAGTTCTTC. This codes for CASSLGLTANEQFF.